The TCR beta chain under discussion was sequenced for a study of PD-L1 blockade in urothelial cancer. Across the whole study: A median of 141,255 T cells was found in the blood samples.

Pretreatment sampling and on-treatment sampling together yielded between 1 and 8 samples for each patient. In each PCR, synthetic TCR analog templates were spiked in. Assay used: immunoSEQ multiplex PCR; TCRdb lists only in-frame clones, some missing. The sample has about 84,000 clones; 85% to 95% are singletons. This clone was picked up one time. The germline V gene has CDR1 SEHNR and CDR2 FQNEAQ (reference sequence). V shed 7 bases and J shed 8 bases, with 17 bases lying between them. The CDR3 contains 13 residues. Source: PBMCs, taken around atezolizumab (anti-PD-L1) treatment. This sequence originates from a man between 60 and 70 years old with urothelial cancer. The V call is TRBV7-9, the J call TRBJ1-2; D might be TRBD1 (5 bases). The CDR3 region is CASNSMAGSGYTF. The CDR3 DNA reads TGTGCCAGCAATTCCATGGCAGGGTCGGGCTACACCTTC.